The 12 T cell receptor beta chains below all came from one sample that was sequenced in a study of T cells in Graves' hyperthyroidism and ophthalmopathy. TCR beta CDR3 sequences were amplified from RNA transcripts. A first-round RT-PCR of the TCR CDR3 used the HTBI primer set. One entry per CDR3 protein results from TCRdb running MiXCR on the multiplex PCR reads. The profile covers 450,000 to 700,000 distinct CDR3 sequences, with under 60% appearing a single time and around 20% taken by the ten largest. Sequenced input: peripheral blood or thyroid tissue (not recorded which). All receptors come from an adult woman with Graves' disease, either hyperthyroidism or ophthalmopathy (not recorded which).

The genes are TRBV10-3 and TRBJ1-4, with D unresolved. This CDR3 has 13 amino acids. The germline V gene encodes CDR1 ENHRY and CDR2 SYGVKD. The V and J ends lost 11 bases and 3 bases respectively, with 13 bases between them. The CDR3 nucleotides are TGTGCCGTTCAAATGGAGGCTAATGAAAAACTGTTTTTT. Translation gives CAVQMEANEKLFF.

V usage is TRBV12-3 or TRBV12-4 and J usage is TRBJ2-5; TRBD1 is a possible D gene (5 bases). The CDR3 extends over 14 amino acids. Trimming pared 5 bases from V and 0 bases from J, leaving 10 bases between. The CDR3 sequence is CASSARQNQETQYF. DNA of the CDR3: TGTGCCAGCAGTGCCCGACAGAACCAAGAGACCCAGTACTTC.

This chain uses TRBV6-2 or TRBV6-3 with TRBJ2-7, with 14 bases aligning to TRBD2. V lost 2 bases, J lost 3 bases, and 6 bases stayed unmatched. Looked up from germline, CDR1 is MNHEY and CDR2 is SVGEGT. There are 17 residues in the CDR3. CDR3 in amino acids: CASSYAPGTSGGYEQYF. CDR3 in DNA: TGTGCCAGCAGTTACGCACCCGGGACTAGCGGGGGCTACGAGCAGTACTTC.

The rearrangement links TRBV7-6 to TRBJ2-7; 9 bases are shared with TRBD2. Germline assignment: CDR1 SGHVS and CDR2 FNYEAQ. The CDR3 consists of 15 residues. J lost 2 bases, V lost 6 bases, and 8 bases had no gene match. The CDR3: CASSRLAGRTYEQYF. CDR3 DNA sequence: TGTGCCAGCAGTCGGCTAGCGGGGAGAACCTACGAGCAGTACTTC.

This clonotype was seen at least ten times. V and J are TRBV5-6 and TRBJ1-1; 7 positions match TRBD1. Germline V gene data show CDR1 as SGHDT and CDR2 as YYEEEE. The CDR3 has 15 residues. The ends lost 2 bases at V and 7 bases at J; junction bases unmatched: 11. The DNA of the CDR3 is TGTGCCAGCAGCTTCGACCCCACAGGGGAGGGTGAAGCTTTCTTT. Amino acid sequence: CASSFDPTGEGEAFF.

This clonotype was seen a handful of times. Since the CDR3 does not end with the conserved phenylalanine or tryptophan, this likely comes from a read error. The DNA is omitted, as the CDR3 cannot be located on it reliably, and the CDR3 follows TCRdb's listing. The genes are TRBV7-9 and TRBJ2-7; the table gives TRBD1 as D, unverified against the DNA. The CDR3 is 8 residues long, counting both termini. Germline CDR1 reads SEHNR; CDR2 reads FQNEAQ (reference sequence). CDR3 residues: CASSHPPP.

As for this clonotype: A much bigger clone sits one base away, suggesting this may be a read error. The CDR3 does not end in the conserved phenylalanine or tryptophan, so this is likely a read error. The gene calls are TRBV19 and TRBJ1-3; a possible D gene is TRBD1 (6 bases). Per germline, CDR1 LNHDA and CDR2 SQIVND (reference sequence). V lost 7 bases, J lost 2 bases, and 15 bases lay in between. The CDR3 consists of 15 residues. CDR3 residues: CASTHRGAAGNTIYS. The CDR3 DNA reads TGTGCCAGTACGCACCGGGGGGCGGCTGGAAACACCATATATTCT.

This clonotype has a handful of counts. This chain links TRBV5-1 with TRBJ2-2; TRBD2 is a possible D gene (5 bases). Trimming pared 5 bases from V and 6 bases from J, leaving 23 bases between. The CDR3 is made up of 17 amino acids. CDR1 and CDR2 from the germline V gene are SGHRS and YFSETQ. CDR3 in DNA: TGCGCCAGCAGACTAGATTCTTCGACTTTCTCTCCCGGGGAGCTGTTTTTT. Its translation is CASRLDSSTFSPGELFF. The entire variable domain, with the rest obtained from reference TRBV5-1 and TRBJ2-2, is as follows: KAGVTQTPRYLIKTRGQQVTLSCSPISGHRSVSWYQQTPGQGLQFLFEYFSETQRNKGNFPGRFSGRQFSNSRSEMNVSTLELGDSALYLCASRLDSSTFSPGELFFGEGSRLTVL.

V usage is TRBV29-1 and J usage is TRBJ2-7, with a possible D match to TRBD2 (5 bases). Germline V gene lookup returns CDR1 SQVTM and CDR2 ANQGSEA. V was pared by 5 bases and J by 0 bases, with 11 bases between. The CDR3 sequence is 13 residues long. The CDR3 spells CSVRNTSSYEQYF. The CDR3 DNA reads as TGCAGCGTTAGAAATACTAGCTCCTACGAGCAGTACTTC.

In its sample, this clonotype was seen many times. V usage is TRBV11-2 and J usage is TRBJ1-5; no reliable D call. Between the trimmed V and J ends, which lost 6 bases and 7 bases, there was a span of 13 bases. The CDR3 runs 13 residues. From germline, CDR1 is SGHAT and CDR2 FQNNGV. The chain's CDR3 is CASSLGSGQPQHF. In nucleotides, the CDR3 is TGTGCCAGCAGTTTGGGCTCAGGACAGCCCCAGCATTTT.

The V gene is TRBV10-3, the J gene TRBJ1-2; 8 bases are shared with TRBD1. The V and J ends lost 6 bases and 4 bases, in that order; junction bases with no gene match: 7. The germline gives CDR1 ENHRY, CDR2 SYGVKD. The CDR3 has 14 residues. The CDR3 is CAIRRTGSSYGYTF. The CDR3 DNA reads TGTGCCATCAGAAGGACAGGGAGTAGCTATGGCTACACCTTC.

V is TRBV29-1 and J is TRBJ2-7; D is uncertain. Germline V gene data show CDR1 as SQVTM and CDR2 as ANQGSEA. V lost 6 bases, J lost 0 bases, and 15 bases lay in between. This CDR3 is built from 14 residues. The CDR3, as DNA: TGCAGCGTACCACCACGAGGAAGCTCCTACGAGCAGTACTTC. As protein: CSVPPRGSSYEQYF.